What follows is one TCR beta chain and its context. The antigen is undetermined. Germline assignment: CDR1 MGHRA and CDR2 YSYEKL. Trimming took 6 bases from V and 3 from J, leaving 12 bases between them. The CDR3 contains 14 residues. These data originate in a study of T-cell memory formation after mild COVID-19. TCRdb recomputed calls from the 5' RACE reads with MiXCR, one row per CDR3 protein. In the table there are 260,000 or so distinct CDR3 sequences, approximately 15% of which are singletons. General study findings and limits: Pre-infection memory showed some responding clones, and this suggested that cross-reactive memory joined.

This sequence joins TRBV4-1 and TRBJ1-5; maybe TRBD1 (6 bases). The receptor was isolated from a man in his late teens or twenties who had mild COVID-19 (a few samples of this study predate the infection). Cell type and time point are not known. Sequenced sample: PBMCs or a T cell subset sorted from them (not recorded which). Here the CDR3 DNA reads TGCGCCAGCAGTCGAGGGGGACTCAATCAGCCCCAGCATTTT. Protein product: CASSRGGLNQPQHF.